Below, 24 T cell receptor beta chains from the same sample are listed, as sequenced in a study of CD8 T cells in ankylosing spondylitis. General study results and limits: It appeared that ankylosing spondylitis blood was characterized by a TCR beta motif of several highly homologous variants.

One entry per CDR3 protein, called by TCRdb with MiXCR from the 5' RACE reads. This sample has 800,000 to 900,000 distinct CDR3 sequences, with 10% to 15% found just once. For these receptors, no antigen is known. Specimen: blood, either unsorted or a sorted T cell fraction (not recorded which). All receptors come from a male donor with ankylosing spondylitis.

This clonotype was detected ten times or more. This sequence joins TRBV20-1 and TRBJ1-5; D perhaps matches TRBD1 (6 bases). The CDR3 extends over 15 amino acids. In germline, CDR1 is DFQATT, CDR2 SNEGSKA (reference sequence). The V end was cut by 2 bases, the J end by 11 bases, with 22 bases between. CDR3 amino acids: CSARTAGAVSASQHF. CDR3 DNA sequence: TGCAGTGCTAGAACCGCGGGGGCGGTATCAGCGTCCCAGCATTTT.

The gene calls are TRBV4-1 and TRBJ2-1, with D maybe TRBD2 (5 bases). The V and J ends lost 8 bases and 0 bases respectively, with 20 bases between them. The CDR3 covers 17 residues. Germline V gene lookup returns CDR1 MGHRA and CDR2 YSYEKL. The CDR3 region has the DNA TGCGCCAGCGGACCGAATTGGGGTGGGAGCTCCTACAATGAGCAGTTCTTC. This sequence encodes CASGPNWGGSSYNEQFF.

The V gene is TRBV5-1, the J gene TRBJ2-1; 10 bases align to TRBD1. Germline-derived CDR1 and CDR2 are SGHRS and YFSETQ. V lost 5 bases and J lost 6; bases outside the gene matches: 11. The CDR3 has 16 amino acids. The CDR3 DNA follows: TGCGCCAGCAGAATTACCGGGACAGGGGACCCCAATGAGCAGTTCTTC. This codes for CASRITGTGDPNEQFF.

The chain links TRBV9 to TRBJ2-7; 7 positions agree with TRBD2. CDR3 length: 17 residues. CDR1 and CDR2 (germline): SGDLS, YYNGEE. J was trimmed by 1 base and V by 0 bases; bases with no gene match: 10. CDR3 in amino acids: CASSVDHGGGFSYEQYF. In nucleotides, the CDR3 is TGTGCCAGCAGCGTAGACCATGGGGGGGGTTTTTCCTACGAGCAGTACTTC.

This clonotype was recorded at least ten times. This sequence joins TRBV25-1 and TRBJ2-5; D may be TRBD1 or TRBD2 (5 bases each). Between the trimmed V and J ends, which lost 3 bases and 6 bases, there was a span of 17 bases. Germline assignment: CDR1 MGHDK and CDR2 SYGVNS. The CDR3 runs to 15 residues. CDR3 DNA: TGTGCCAGCAGTGACTTATCGGGACCTCGAAAGACCCAGTACTTC. This encodes CASSDLSGPRKTQYF.

This clonotype was found a few times. V is TRBV10-3 and J is TRBJ1-2; possible D gene TRBD1, 5 bases. The CDR3 has 13 residues. Trimming stripped 7 bases from V and 3 bases from J, with 12 bases between. Germline assignment: CDR1 ENHRY and CDR2 SYGVKD. The CDR3 sequence is CAINLGTDYGYTF. The CDR3, as DNA: TGTGCCATCAATTTAGGGACGGACTATGGCTACACCTTC.

In this sample, this clonotype turned up a few times. A read error may account for a junction end that differs from germline. The rearrangement links TRBV18 to TRBJ2-7; TRBD2 might be the D (5 bases). This CDR3 comprises 12 residues. Per the germline V gene, CDR1 is KGHSH and CDR2 is LQKENI. The CDR3 reads CASSPSRDEQYF. The DNA for the CDR3 is TGCGCCAGCAGCCCCTCGCGGGACGAGCAGTACTTC.

The rearrangement uses TRBV18 and TRBJ2-1; 9 nucleotides match TRBD1. The CDR3 totals 15 residues. With 3 bases clipped from V and 9 bases from J, the junction kept 9 bases outside the gene matches. Germline V gives CDR1 KGHSH, CDR2 LQKENI. The CDR3 DNA follows: TGTGCCAGCTCACCCCCGGACAGGGGAGTTGCTGAGCAGTTCTTC. Its translation is CASSPPDRGVAEQFF.

This clonotype was found many times. The V and J genes are TRBV20-1 and TRBJ2-3; 9 positions agree with TRBD1. J gave up 3 bases and V 4 bases, and 5 bases lay outside the gene matches. There are 14 residues in the CDR3. Germline CDR1 reads DFQATT; CDR2 reads SNEGSKA (reference sequence). CDR3 protein: CSATRDRETDTQYF. As DNA, the CDR3 is TGCAGTGCTACAAGGGACAGGGAGACAGATACGCAGTATTTT.

This clonotype was seen repeatedly, ten times or more. The V gene is TRBV7-2, the J gene TRBJ2-3; D gene unclear. The CDR3 sequence is 11 residues long. The germline CDR1 and CDR2 sequences are SGHTA and FQGNSA. Trimming shortened V by 0 bases and J by 8 bases, and 3 bases separated the two germline ends. CDR3 sequence: CASSLARTQYF. CDR3 nucleotide sequence: TGTGCCAGCAGCTTAGCTCGTACGCAGTATTTT. Looking up the rest from reference TRBV7-2 and TRBJ2-3 gives the full variable domain: GAGVSQSPSNKVTEKGKDVELRCDPISGHTALYWYRQSLGQGLEFLIYFQGNSAPDKSGLPSDRFSAERTGGSVSTLTIQRTQQEDSAVYLCASSLARTQYFGPGTRLTVL.

This clonotype was observed many times. The J gene is TRBJ1-5, the V gene TRBV20-1; a weak D match, TRBD1 (5 bases). The V and J ends lost 1 base and 7 bases respectively, with 20 bases between them. Germline V gives CDR1 DFQATT, CDR2 SNEGSKA (reference sequence). The CDR3 runs to 16 residues. CDR3 in DNA: TGCAGTGCTAGAGCCAGCCCTAGGGGCCCTCAGCAGCCCCAGCATTTT. This codes for CSARASPRGPQQPQHF.

V and J are TRBV28 and TRBJ2-1; a weak D match, TRBD2 (6 bases). The V end lost 4 bases, the J end lost 4 bases, and 14 bases lay between the germline ends. This CDR3 is built from 15 residues. The germline CDR1 and CDR2 sequences are MDHEN and SYDVKM. The DNA for the CDR3 is TGTGCCAGCAGTTATGGGGAGGTGCGATACAATGAGCAGTTCTTC. Encoded protein: CASSYGEVRYNEQFF.

The chain uses TRBV28 and TRBJ1-1; no clear D. Trimming removed 2 bases from V and 5 bases from J, with 12 bases in between. Germline values: CDR1 MDHEN, CDR2 SYDVKM. This CDR3 has 14 residues. The CDR3 here is CASSLRQRETEAFF. In DNA, the CDR3 is TGTGCCAGCAGTTTAAGGCAGCGGGAAACTGAAGCTTTCTTT.

V usage is TRBV20-1 and J usage is TRBJ2-7; 12 nucleotides align to TRBD1. The CDR3 loop spans 14 amino acids. Germline assignment: CDR1 DFQATT and CDR2 SNEGSKA (reference sequence). V shed 3 bases, J shed 3 bases, and the junction held 3 bases outside the gene matches. CDR3 bases: TGCAGTGCTAGGGGGACAGGGGGCATCTACGAGCAGTACTTC. Encoded protein: CSARGTGGIYEQYF.

The chain recombines TRBV2 with TRBJ1-5, with a tentative D call TRBD1 (5 bases). V lost 7 bases and J 5 bases, leaving 12 bases between the germline ends. The V gene's germline CDR1 is SNHLY and CDR2 FYNNEI. CDR3 length: 13 amino acids. Here the CDR3 DNA reads TGTGCCAGCAACCTGGGGGAGTATCAGCCCCAGCATTTT. Translating it yields CASNLGEYQPQHF. The full variable domain, completed using reference TRBV2 and TRBJ1-5, is EPEVTQTPSHQVTQMGQEVILRCVPISNHLYFYWYRQILGQKVEFLVSFYNNEISEKSEIFDDQFSVERPDGSNFTLKIRSTKLEDSAMYFCASNLGEYQPQHFGDGTRLSIL.

This clonotype came up a few times. The V and J genes are TRBV28 and TRBJ2-7; 8 bases align to TRBD1. The CDR3 spans 14 residues. CDR1 and CDR2 (germline): MDHEN, SYDVKM. V shed 5 bases and J 3 bases; nucleotides not matched to a gene: 6. The CDR3 is CASSPQGGIYEQYF. The CDR3 coding sequence is TGTGCCAGCAGTCCACAGGGGGGAATCTACGAGCAGTACTTC.

The chain couples TRBV13 to TRBJ2-4; TRBD1 might be the D (5 bases). V was pared by 2 bases and J by 8 bases, with 13 bases between. The CDR3 is made up of 14 amino acids. CDR1 and CDR2 (germline): PRHDT, FYEKMQ (reference sequence). The CDR3 protein is CASSLRQGADIQYF. The CDR3, as DNA: TGTGCCAGCAGCTTACGGCAGGGTGCGGACATTCAGTACTTC.

V is TRBV11-2 and J is TRBJ2-2, with D possibly TRBD1 on 6 matching bases. V lost 0 bases and J 4 bases, leaving 15 bases between the germline ends. This CDR3 region has 17 residues. Looked up from germline, CDR1 is SGHAT and CDR2 is FQNNGV. The CDR3: CASSLDLGRGTTGELFF. In DNA form, the CDR3 reads TGTGCCAGCAGCTTAGACTTAGGCAGGGGAACCACCGGGGAGCTGTTTTTT.

The chain joins TRBV7-9 to TRBJ1-2; maybe TRBD1 (5 bases). The CDR3 runs to 12 residues. The germline V gene encodes CDR1 SEHNR and CDR2 FQNEAQ (reference sequence). Trimming took 5 bases from V and 8 from J, leaving 12 bases between them. CDR3 nucleotides: TGTGCCAGCAGCCGGTCAGGGCGAGGCTACACCTTC. Protein product: CASSRSGRGYTF.

The chain is built from TRBV10-3 and TRBJ2-1, with 10 bases matching TRBD2. The CDR3 is made up of 15 amino acids. Germline V lookup: CDR1 ENHRY, CDR2 SYGVKD. Trimming removed 2 bases from V and 7 bases from J; junction bases left unmatched: 5. CDR3 sequence: CAISEQAGGNNEQFF. CDR3 in DNA: TGTGCCATCAGTGAGCAAGCGGGAGGGAATAATGAGCAGTTCTTC.

In this sample, this clonotype turned up many times. The chain employs TRBV6-1 and TRBJ2-1; 12 bases are a match to TRBD2. The CDR3 loop spans 14 amino acids. Germline CDR1 MNHNS, CDR2 SASEGT. Losses at the gene ends were 5 bases for V and 9 bases for J; bases not matched to a gene: 5. In DNA, the CDR3 is TGTGCCAGCAGTCCTGGACTAGCGGGGTTTGAGCAGTTCTTC. It codes for CASSPGLAGFEQFF.

This clonotype showed up just a few times. J is TRBJ1-1 and V is TRBV27; possible D gene TRBD1, 6 bases. The CDR3 has 15 amino acids. Germline V lookup: CDR1 MNHEY, CDR2 SMNVEV (reference sequence). V was shortened by 1 base and J by 4 bases, with 13 bases between the two germline ends. CDR3 nucleotides: TGTGCCAGCAGTTTATACAGGACGGGGGCCACTGAAGCTTTCTTT. This encodes CASSLYRTGATEAFF.

This clonotype was observed many times. This rearrangement joins TRBV25-1 to TRBJ2-3; D not resolved. V lost 3 bases and J lost 1, with 8 bases in between. From germline, CDR1 is MGHDK and CDR2 SYGVNS. The CDR3 loop spans 14 amino acids. CDR3 residues: CASSDRTRTDTQYF. The CDR3 region has the DNA TGTGCCAGCAGTGACCGCACCCGCACAGATACGCAGTATTTT.

This clonotype was seen a handful of times. The chain carries TRBV20-1 and TRBJ2-1, with D tentatively TRBD1 or TRBD2 (5 bases each). V lost 5 bases to trimming and J lost 2 bases, with 13 bases between them. The CDR3 is 14 amino acids. The germline V gene encodes CDR1 DFQATT and CDR2 SNEGSKA (reference sequence). This chain's CDR3 is CSAARGPTYNEQFF. For the CDR3, the DNA is TGCAGTGCTGCCCGGGGACCCACCTACAATGAGCAGTTCTTC.